These T cell receptor beta chains were read from a single sample in a study of T cell therapy after organ transplantation. Their specific antigens are unknown. Repertoires were generated with immunoSEQ multiplex PCR, while TCRdb's copy carries only in-frame clones and drops some. The table includes approximately 20,000 clones, about four fifths detected once. This specimen was CD8+ T cells from blood, taken after autologous CMV-specific T cell therapy. These receptors were obtained from a human patient who had received a solid organ transplant and had CMV disease. Some T cells may possibly be graft donor cells. CDR3s include the opening cysteine and the closing phenylalanine or tryptophan. D genes are given only for firm matches. Size is omitted from some rows. Given values are once, few, many or a class for expanded clones.

clone_size: once
v_call: TRBV9
d_call: .
j_call: TRBJ2-1
cdr3_aa: CASSVELTSNEQFF
cdr3_nt: TGTGCCAGCAGCGTAGAACTGACTAGCAATGAGCAGTTCTTC

clone_size: .
v_call: TRBV21-1
d_call: .
j_call: TRBJ2-1
cdr3_aa: CASSNSGTTNNEQFF
cdr3_nt: TGTGCCAGCAGCAACTCCGGGACAACTAACAATGAGCAGTTCTTC

clone_size: .
v_call: TRBV7-9
d_call: .
j_call: TRBJ1-1
cdr3_aa: CASSLGRLWTEAFF
cdr3_nt: TGTGCCAGCAGCTTAGGACGTCTTTGGACTGAAGCTTTCTTT

clone_size: .
v_call: TRBV13
d_call: .
j_call: TRBJ2-3
cdr3_aa: CASSLVGPDTQYF
cdr3_nt: TGTGCCAGCAGCTTAGTCGGCCCAGATACGCAGTATTTT

clone_size: .
v_call: TRBV6-5
d_call: .
j_call: TRBJ1-2
cdr3_aa: CATTGQGNYGYTF
cdr3_nt: TGTGCCACTACAGGGCAAGGGAACTATGGCTACACCTTC

clone_size: .
v_call: TRBV7-9
d_call: .
j_call: TRBJ2-3
cdr3_aa: CASSLSGGTSTDTQYF
cdr3_nt: TGTGCCAGCAGCTTGTCTGGCGGGACTAGCACAGATACGCAGTATTTT

clone_size: .
v_call: TRBV6-5
d_call: .
j_call: TRBJ1-1
cdr3_aa: CASNLQRNTEAFF
cdr3_nt: TGTGCCAGCAACCTACAGAGGAACACTGAAGCTTTCTTT

clone_size: .
v_call: TRBV19
d_call: TRBD1
j_call: TRBJ1-4
cdr3_aa: CASRPTGTGANNDEKLFF
cdr3_nt: TGTGCCAGTAGGCCCACCGGGACAGGGGCCAATAACGATGAAAAACTGTTTTTT

clone_size: .
v_call: TRBV4-1
d_call: TRBD1
j_call: TRBJ1-3
cdr3_aa: CASSQPFRGTDSGNTIYF
cdr3_nt: TGCGCCAGCAGCCAACCCTTCAGAGGGACAGACTCTGGAAACACCATATATTTT

clone_size: .
v_call: TRBV19
d_call: .
j_call: TRBJ2-5
cdr3_aa: CASSIDSEETQYF
cdr3_nt: TGTGCCAGTAGTATAGACAGTGAAGAGACCCAGTACTTC